Presented here are 18 T cell receptor beta chains from one specimen sequenced in a study of long-term antiretroviral therapy in people with HIV. The assay, immunoSEQ v3.0, was run at survey level. Produced via immunoSEQ multiplex PCR; TCRdb's table is partial and in-frame only. The data show some 15,000 clones, with 84% seen just once and about 7% held by the top ten. This sample comprised unsorted PBMCs, obtained 0.4 years after starting antiretroviral therapy. The source of these receptors is a man aged 30-40 years with HIV.

This clone was observed once. The rearrangement joins TRBV7-2 to TRBJ2-7; perhaps TRBD1 as D (5 bases). Germline V gene lookup returns CDR1 SGHTA and CDR2 FQGNSA. This CDR3 has 16 residues. With 1 base removed from V and 2 bases from J, the gap between germline ends came to 15 bases. As DNA, the CDR3 is TGTGCCAGCAGCTTAGGTGAGGACACCTCAGCCTACGAGCAGTACTTC. Amino acid sequence: CASSLGEDTSAYEQYF.

The V gene is TRBV19, the J gene TRBJ1-1; 9 bases map to TRBD1. The ends lost 6 bases at V and 5 bases at J; junction bases unmatched: 10. CDR1 LNHDA and CDR2 SQIVND come from the germline V gene (reference sequence). The CDR3 is made up of 15 amino acids. Here the CDR3 reads CASSRTGAGATEAFF. The DNA for the CDR3 is TGTGCCAGTAGCAGGACAGGGGCCGGGGCTACTGAAGCTTTCTTT.

The chain recombines TRBV13 with TRBJ2-2; 7 bases agree with TRBD2. This CDR3 has 18 residues. V trimming: 2 bases; J trimming: 0 bases; junction bases outside the gene matches: 9. CDR1 and CDR2 (germline): PRHDT, FYEKMQ (reference sequence). The CDR3 reads CASSLNPASGPNTGELFF. The CDR3 DNA is TGTGCCAGCAGCTTAAACCCCGCTAGCGGTCCGAACACCGGGGAGCTGTTTTTT.

The chain uses TRBV6-1 and TRBJ2-7; 12 bases are shared with TRBD1. This CDR3 contains 15 residues. Germline V lookup: CDR1 MNHNS, CDR2 SASEGT. V shed 6 bases and J 4 bases; nucleotides not matched to a gene: 7. CDR3 bases: TGTGCCAGCAGGCAATGGGGACAGGGGGCGTACGAGCAGTACTTC. Translated, it gives CASRQWGQGAYEQYF.

V is TRBV7-3 and J is TRBJ2-3, with TRBD2 matching over 10 bases. CDR1 SGHTA and CDR2 FQGTGA come from the germline V gene. The CDR3 has 16 amino acids. J lost 3 bases, V lost 5 bases, and 8 bases had no gene match. The CDR3 region is CASSPGPSGGTDTQYF. The DNA for the CDR3 is TGTGCCAGCAGCCCCGGACCTAGCGGGGGAACAGATACGCAGTATTTT.

V is TRBV5-1 and J is TRBJ2-2; 8 bases map to TRBD1. The CDR3 has 15 amino acids. J lost 0 bases, V lost 4 bases, and 2 bases had no gene match. Germline CDR1 and CDR2: SGHRS and YFSETQ. For the CDR3, the DNA is TGCGCCAGCAGCGTGGACAGGGCGAACACCGGGGAGCTGTTTTTT. Amino acid sequence: CASSVDRANTGELFF.

The chain combines TRBV7-6 with TRBJ2-7; TRBD1 aligns across 7 bases. This CDR3 contains 16 residues. CDR1 and CDR2 (germline): SGHVS, FNYEAQ. The junction had 11 bases not matched to a gene; V was cut back by 4 bases and J by 2 bases. The CDR3 loop reads CASSWTLGQNPYEQYF. The DNA of the CDR3 is TGTGCCAGCAGCTGGACCCTGGGACAGAACCCCTACGAGCAGTACTTC.

This clone came up a few times. This chain's CDR3 is CASSDGDTGELFF. Here the CDR3 DNA reads TGTGCCAGCAGTGATGGAGACACCGGGGAGCTGTTTTTT. V gene TRBV6-4 combines with J gene TRBJ2-2; D ambiguous. This CDR3 contains 13 residues. Per germline, CDR1 MRHNA and CDR2 SNTAGT. Trimming removed 3 bases from V and 3 bases from J, with 5 bases in between.

Here the CDR3 reads CASSDSQGYHNEQFF. The CDR3 DNA is TGTGCCAGCAGTGACTCGCAGGGTTACCACAATGAGCAGTTCTTC. V and J are TRBV6-4 and TRBJ2-1; tentatively, D is TRBD1 (5 bases). Germline V gene data show CDR1 as MRHNA and CDR2 as SNTAGT. This CDR3 comprises 15 residues. The ends were cut back, 0 bases at V and 5 bases at J, with 11 bases in the middle.

The chain is built from TRBV18 and TRBJ2-7; 10 nucleotides match TRBD1. V lost 2 bases, J lost 5 bases, and 9 bases stayed unmatched. CDR1 and CDR2 from the germline V gene are KGHSH and LQKENI. This CDR3 spans 16 amino acids. The CDR3 sequence: CASSPGTGVTRDEQYF. DNA of the CDR3: TGTGCCAGCTCACCAGGGACAGGGGTGACCCGGGACGAGCAGTACTTC.

This clone appeared a single time. The CDR3 nucleotides read TGCGCCAGCAGCCAAGATCTATTTGGACCGGGGACAGGTTACAATGAGCAGTTCTTC. Protein: CASSQDLFGPGTGYNEQFF. This chain connects TRBV4-1 to TRBJ2-1, with 8 nucleotides matching TRBD1. The CDR3 is 19 amino acids. Germline V gene sequence: CDR1 MGHRA, CDR2 YSYEKL. The trim removed 0 bases at V and 4 bases at J, leaving 14 bases unmatched.

The genes are TRBV30 and TRBJ2-1; 9 bases are a match to TRBD2. CDR1 and CDR2 from the germline V gene are GTSNPN and SVGIG (reference sequence). Trimming cost V 5 bases and J 8 bases; bases outside gene matches: 13. The CDR3 is 15 residues long. The CDR3 spells CAWGGIAGVIHEQFF. CDR3 coding DNA: TGTGCCTGGGGAGGCATAGCGGGAGTAATCCATGAGCAGTTCTTC.

The chain employs TRBV13 and TRBJ2-3; weak D call: TRBD1 (5 bases). The germline V gene encodes CDR1 PRHDT and CDR2 FYEKMQ (reference sequence). The CDR3 covers 17 residues. V gave up 1 base and J gave up 2 bases, with 16 bases separating them. The CDR3, as DNA: TGTGCCAGCAGCTTAGTTTCCAGGGTGGCAAACACAGATACGCAGTATTTT. Protein sequence: CASSLVSRVANTDTQYF.

The chain employs TRBV5-1 and TRBJ1-2; the D is unclear. Germline V gives CDR1 SGHRS, CDR2 YFSETQ. V was cut by 0 bases and J by 4 bases, with 10 bases left in between. The CDR3 is 14 residues long. CDR3 protein: CASSLEAEGYGYTF. CDR3 bases: TGCGCCAGCAGCTTGGAGGCGGAGGGCTATGGCTACACCTTC.

This rearrangement joins TRBV27 to TRBJ2-7; D assignment may be TRBD1 or TRBD2 (5 bases each). Looked up from germline, CDR1 is MNHEY and CDR2 is SMNVEV (reference sequence). Trimming shortened V by 6 bases and J by 2 bases, and 14 bases separated the two germline ends. CDR3 size: 14 residues. The CDR3 loop is CASRYRDGAYEQYF. The CDR3 bases are TGTGCCAGCAGGTACCGGGACGGAGCCTACGAGCAGTACTTC.

The table lists this clone with a count of one. CDR3 sequence: CATQGTSGRTGELFF. For the CDR3, the DNA is TGTGCCACCCAGGGGACTAGCGGGCGCACCGGGGAGCTGTTTTTT. The chain joins TRBV7-9 to TRBJ2-2; TRBD2 matches at 12 bases. Germline trimming cut 10 bases from V and 4 bases from J; bases unmatched to any gene: 7. This CDR3 is 15 amino acids long. CDR1 and CDR2 from the germline V gene are SEHNR and FQNEAQ (reference sequence). The full variable domain, with the rest looked up from reference TRBV7-9 and TRBJ2-2, is DTGVSQNPRHKITKRGQNVTFRCDPISEHNRLYWYRQTLGQGPEFLTYFQNEAQLEKSRLLSDRFSAERPKGSFSTLEIQRTEQGDSAMYLCATQGTSGRTGELFFGEGSRLTVL.

The V call is TRBV30, the J call TRBJ1-2; D is unclear. Germline V lookup: CDR1 GTSNPN, CDR2 SVGIG (reference sequence). The CDR3 sequence is 14 residues long. Trimming shortened V by 0 bases and J by 8 bases, and 16 bases separated the two germline ends. The CDR3 DNA follows: TGTGCCTGGAGTGTACTGGTGGGAGAGAGGGGCTACACCTTC. Protein product: CAWSVLVGERGYTF.

The chain couples TRBV19 to TRBJ2-4; tentative D call: TRBD2 (5 bases). The CDR3 is made up of 11 amino acids. Per the germline V gene, CDR1 is LNHDA and CDR2 is SQIVND (reference sequence). Trimming shortened V by 5 bases and J by 10 bases, and 9 bases separated the two germline ends. In DNA form, the CDR3 reads TGTGCCAGTAGTGAGGGTGGGATTCAGTACTTC. It yields the protein CASSEGGIQYF.